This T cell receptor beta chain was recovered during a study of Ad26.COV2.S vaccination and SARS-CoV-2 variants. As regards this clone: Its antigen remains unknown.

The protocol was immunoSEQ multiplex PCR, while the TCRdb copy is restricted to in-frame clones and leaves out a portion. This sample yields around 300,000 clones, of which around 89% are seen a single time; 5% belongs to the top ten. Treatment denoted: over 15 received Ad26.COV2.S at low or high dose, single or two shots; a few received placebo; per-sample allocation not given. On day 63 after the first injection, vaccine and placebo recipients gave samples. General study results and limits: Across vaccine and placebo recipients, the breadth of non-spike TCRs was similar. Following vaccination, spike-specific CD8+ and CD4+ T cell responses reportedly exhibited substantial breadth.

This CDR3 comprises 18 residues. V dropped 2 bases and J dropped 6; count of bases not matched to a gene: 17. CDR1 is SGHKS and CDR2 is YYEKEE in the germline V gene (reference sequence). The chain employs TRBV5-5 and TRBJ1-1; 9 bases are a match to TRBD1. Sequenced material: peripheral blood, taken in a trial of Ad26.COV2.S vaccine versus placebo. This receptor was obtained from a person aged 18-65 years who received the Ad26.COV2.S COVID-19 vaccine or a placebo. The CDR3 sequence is CASSFTLQGANPPPEAFF. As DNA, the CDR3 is TGTGCCAGCAGCTTTACCCTACAGGGGGCGAACCCTCCGCCTGAAGCTTTCTTT.